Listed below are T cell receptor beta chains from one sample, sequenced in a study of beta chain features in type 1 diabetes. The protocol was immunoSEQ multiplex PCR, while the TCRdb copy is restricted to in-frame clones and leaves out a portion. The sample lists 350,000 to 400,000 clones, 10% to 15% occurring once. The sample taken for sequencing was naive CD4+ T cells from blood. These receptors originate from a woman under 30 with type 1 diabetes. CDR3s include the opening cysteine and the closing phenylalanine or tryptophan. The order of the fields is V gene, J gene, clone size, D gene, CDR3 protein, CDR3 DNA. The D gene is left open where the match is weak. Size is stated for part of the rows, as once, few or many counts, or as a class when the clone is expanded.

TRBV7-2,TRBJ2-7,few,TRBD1,CASSPGQATEQYF,TGTGCCAGCAGCCCGGGACAGGCCACCGAGCAGTACTTC
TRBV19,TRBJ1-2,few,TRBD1,CATTIGQGAAGYTF,TGTGCCACCACAATCGGACAGGGGGCCGCTGGCTACACCTTC
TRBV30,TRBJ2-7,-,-,CAWKLDSSYEQYF,TGTGCCTGGAAGCTTGACAGTTCCTACGAGCAGTACTTC
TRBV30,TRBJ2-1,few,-,CAWDEASSYNEQFF,TGTGCCTGGGATGAGGCGAGCTCCTACAATGAGCAGTTCTTC
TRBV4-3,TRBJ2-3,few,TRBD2,CASSQEAGGRDTQYF,TGCGCCAGCAGCCAAGAAGCGGGAGGCCGAGATACGCAGTATTTT
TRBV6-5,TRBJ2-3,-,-,CASTEATDTQYF,TGTGCCAGCACCGAGGCTACGGATACGCAGTATTTT
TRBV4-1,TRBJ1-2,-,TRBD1,CASSLSSRTGIYGYTF,TGCGCCAGCAGCCTTTCCTCCAGGACAGGGATTTATGGCTACACCTTC
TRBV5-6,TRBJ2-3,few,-,CASSLGADTQYF,TGTGCCAGCAGCTTGGGCGCAGATACGCAGTATTTT
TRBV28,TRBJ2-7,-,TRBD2,CASREGLAGTEQYF,TGTGCCAGCAGGGAGGGACTAGCGGGAACCGAGCAGTACTTC
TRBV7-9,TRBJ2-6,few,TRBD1,CASYKGGTSGANVLTF,TGTGCCAGCTACAAAGGGGGCACCTCTGGGGCCAACGTCCTGACTTTC
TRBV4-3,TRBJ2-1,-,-,CASSRTLGTEYNEQFF,TGCGCCAGCAGCCGAACGCTAGGAACCGAGTACAATGAGCAGTTCTTC
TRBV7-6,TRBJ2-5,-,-,CASSFAVGETQYF,TGTGCCAGCAGCTTTGCGGTGGGAGAGACCCAGTACTTC
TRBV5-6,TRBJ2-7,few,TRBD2,CASSWFLAEAHYEQYF,TGTGCCAGCAGCTGGTTTCTAGCGGAAGCCCACTACGAGCAGTACTTC
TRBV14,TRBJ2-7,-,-,CASSQAVWTPTRSYEQYF,TGTGCCAGCAGCCAAGCCGTTTGGACACCCACACGGTCCTACGAGCAGTACTTC
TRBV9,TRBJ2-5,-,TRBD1,CASSVGDRGEETQYF,TGTGCCAGCAGCGTAGGGGACAGGGGAGAAGAGACCCAGTACTTC
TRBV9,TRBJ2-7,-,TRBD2,CASSSSGRDEQYF,TGTGCCAGCAGCTCCTCAGGGAGGGACGAGCAGTACTTC
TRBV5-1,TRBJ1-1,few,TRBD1,CASSVGQGNTEAFF,TGCGCCAGCAGCGTGGGACAGGGGAACACTGAAGCTTTCTTT
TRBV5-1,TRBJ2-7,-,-,CASSPWTEYYEQYF,TGCGCCAGCAGCCCGTGGACAGAGTACTACGAGCAGTACTTC
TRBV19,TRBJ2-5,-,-,CASGQVRETQYF,TGTGCCAGTGGGCAGGTTAGAGAGACCCAGTACTTC
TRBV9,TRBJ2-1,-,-,CASSSGVSEQFF,TGTGCCAGCAGCTCGGGAGTCTCTGAGCAGTTCTTC
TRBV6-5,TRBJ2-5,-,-,CAISAFRGNQETQYF,TGTGCCATCAGCGCATTCAGGGGAAACCAAGAGACCCAGTACTTC
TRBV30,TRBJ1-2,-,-,CAWGDPYTF,TGTGCCTGGGGAGACCCGTACACCTTC